Listed below are T cell receptor beta chains from one sample, sequenced in a study of graft-versus-host responses after intestinal transplantation. Profiled with immunoSEQ multiplex PCR; TCRdb holds only in-frame clones, not every one. Of under 95,000 clones in the sample, around 92% are singletons; the top ten hold around 2.7%. No antigen is known for these receptors. Here the sequenced sample was unstimulated CD8+ T cells sorted from spleen or lymph node cells, taken before intestinal transplant. The receptors were gathered from a human donor who received an intestinal transplant. Both conserved end residues are part of each CDR3. Fields, in order: D gene, J gene, clone size, V gene, CDR3 DNA, CDR3 protein. D genes are given only for firm matches. The size entry is marked missing in some rows and otherwise reads once, few, many or a size class.

-	TRBJ2-5	-	TRBV7-9	TGTGCCAGCAGCTTCGGAGAGACCCAGTACTTC	CASSFGETQYF
TRBD2	TRBJ2-7	-	TRBV27	TGTGCCAGCAGTTCGGGCGGGAGCTCCTACGAGCAGTACTTC	CASSSGGSSYEQYF
TRBD1	TRBJ1-2	-	TRBV7-9	TGTGCCATGCTCTCGGACAGGGGATATGGCTACACCTTC	CAMLSDRGYGYTF
-	TRBJ2-7	-	TRBV4-1	TGCGCCAGCAGCCAAGGGCAGTTAAGAGGGACCTACGAGCAGTACTTC	CASSQGQLRGTYEQYF
-	TRBJ1-1	once	TRBV6-5	TGTGCCAGCAAGGAGGGGTTGAACACTGAAGCTTTCTTT	CASKEGLNTEAFF
-	TRBJ2-7	-	TRBV6-6	TGTGCCAGCAGCCCGGACGAGCAGTACTTC	CASSPDEQYF
TRBD1	TRBJ1-5	-	TRBV28	TGTGCCAGCAGTTCATACAGGGGCGGGTATCAGCCCCAGCATTTT	CASSSYRGGYQPQHF
TRBD2	TRBJ2-7	few	TRBV5-4	TGTGCCAGCAGCGGCCCTCTAGCGGGAGCGGCCTACGAGCAGTACTTC	CASSGPLAGAAYEQYF
-	TRBJ2-7	-	TRBV4-1	TGCGCCAGCAGCTGGCGGGGCGGGGATTACGAGCAGTACTTC	CASSWRGGDYEQYF
TRBD2	TRBJ2-1	-	TRBV10-3	TGTGCCATCAGTCCCGGGACTAGTACTTACAATGAGCAGTTCTTC	CAISPGTSTYNEQFF
-	TRBJ2-3	-	TRBV4-1	TGCGCCAGCAGCCAGGCCCCCTTGGATACGCAGTATTTT	CASSQAPLDTQYF
-	TRBJ1-2	-	TRBV10-3	TGTGCCATCAGTCCATGTGGCAGGATGGGCTACACCTTC	CAISPCGRMGYTF
-	TRBJ2-2	once	TRBV6-1	TGTGCCAGCAGGCACATACAGGGTGAAAGGGAGCTGTTTTTT	CASRHIQGERELFF
-	TRBJ2-7	-	TRBV20-1	TGCAGTGCTACAGCGTACGAGCAGTACTTC	CSATAYEQYF
TRBD2	TRBJ2-1	-	TRBV9	TGTGCCAGCAGCGCCGTTCTTGCGGGGGGTGACAATGAGCAGTTCTTC	CASSAVLAGGDNEQFF
TRBD2	TRBJ2-7	-	TRBV10-3	TGTGCCATCAGTTCCGGGACTAGCGGGAGTTTCGCCTACGAGCAGTACTTC	CAISSGTSGSFAYEQYF
-	TRBJ2-7	once	TRBV6-5	TGTGCCAGCAGCCACGAGCCGTTAGCGATCTACGAGCAGTACTTC	CASSHEPLAIYEQYF
-	TRBJ1-4	few	TRBV28	TGTGCCAGCAGTTTAGAACAGGGTCGGGAAAAACTGTTTTTT	CASSLEQGREKLFF
TRBD2	TRBJ2-5	once	TRBV28	TGTGCCAGCAGGCCGAGGGACCTCTTCGGGGGGGCCAAAAAGACCCAGTACTTC	CASRPRDLFGGAKKTQYF
TRBD2	TRBJ2-1	-	TRBV25-1	TGTGCCAGCAGTGATCAGCCTAGCGGGGTTTCCTACAATGAGCAGTTCTTC	CASSDQPSGVSYNEQFF
TRBD2	TRBJ2-7	few	TRBV10-3	TGTGCCATCAGCGAGACTAGCGGCTACGAGCAGTACTTC	CAISETSGYEQYF
TRBD1	TRBJ1-2	-	TRBV27	TGTGCCAGCAGTTTTCGTCACAGGGGAGGCGGCTACACCTTC	CASSFRHRGGGYTF
-	TRBJ1-1	-	TRBV19	TGTGCCAGTAGTACACCTTTTGGGAGTAACACTGAAGCTTTCTTT	CASSTPFGSNTEAFF
-	TRBJ2-1	-	TRBV28	TGTGCCAGCACCCCGAGTGGGCCGTCCTACAATGAGCAGTTCTTC	CASTPSGPSYNEQFF
-	TRBJ2-7	-	TRBV29-1	TGCAGCGTTGAAGCGGAGGGGTCCTCCTACGAGCAGTACTTC	CSVEAEGSSYEQYF
TRBD2	TRBJ2-1	-	TRBV2	TGTGCCAGCAGTGACGGTCTGAATAGCGGGGGAATCAATGAGCAGTTCTTC	CASSDGLNSGGINEQFF
-	TRBJ1-2	-	TRBV10-3	TGTGCCATCAGTGGACAGTTGGGGACTAACTATGGCTACACCTTC	CAISGQLGTNYGYTF
TRBD2	TRBJ2-1	few	TRBV19	TGTGCCAGTAGTATAGACGGAGCGGGAGAGAGAAGTGAGCAGTTCTTC	CASSIDGAGERSEQFF
TRBD1	TRBJ2-3	-	TRBV30	TGTGCCTGGAGTAAGGGACAGGGGGCCGGGGTAGGTACGCAGTATTTT	CAWSKGQGAGVGTQYF
TRBD1	TRBJ1-6	-	TRBV6-1	TGTGCCAGCAGTGAACCGCCAGGACAGGCGGGTAATTCACCCCTCCACTTT	CASSEPPGQAGNSPLHF
TRBD1	TRBJ1-1	-	TRBV5-6	TGTGCCAGCAGCTTGGGGGCAGGGGGTATGAACACTGAAGCTTTCTTT	CASSLGAGGMNTEAFF
-	TRBJ1-2	-	TRBV7-9	TGTGCCAGCAGCTTAGTACCGGGGAAGTATGGCTACACCTTC	CASSLVPGKYGYTF
TRBD2	TRBJ2-7	-	TRBV5-1	TGCGCCAGCAGCCAGGGGGGGACTAGCCTTATCGAGCAGTACTTC	CASSQGGTSLIEQYF
TRBD2	TRBJ2-1	once	TRBV6-6	TGTGCCAGCAGTTATGCACTAGCGGGTATTATTGAGCAGTTCTTC	CASSYALAGIIEQFF
-	TRBJ2-7	-	TRBV6-5	TGTGCCAGCAGTTACTCAGGACAGTCGTTTTACGAGCAGTACTTC	CASSYSGQSFYEQYF
TRBD1	TRBJ2-1	-	TRBV28	TGTGCCAGCACCCTGACAGGGGGCGATGAGCAGTTCTTC	CASTLTGGDEQFF
-	TRBJ2-3	-	TRBV6-1	TGTGCCAGCAGTGAAAAAATTGGTCTAGCGCTAGACACAGATACGCAGTATTTT	CASSEKIGLALDTDTQYF
TRBD1	TRBJ2-2	-	TRBV5-1	TGCGCCAGCAGCTCGGGACAGGGGGCGACCGGGGAGCTGTTTTTT	CASSSGQGATGELFF
-	TRBJ2-3	-	TRBV10-3	TGTGCCATCAGTGACGGCGGCGGCACAGATACGCAGTATTTT	CAISDGGGTDTQYF
TRBD1	TRBJ1-2	-	TRBV5-4	TGTGCCAGCACGATCGGACAGGGTCGTGGCTACACCTTC	CASTIGQGRGYTF
-	TRBJ2-5	-	TRBV29-1	TGCAGCGTTGCAGGGGCCGAAGAGACCCAGTACTTC	CSVAGAEETQYF
-	TRBJ1-4	-	TRBV6-1	TGTGCCAGCAGTGAGGGGAGGGATTTGGGTAATGAAAAACTGTTTTTT	CASSEGRDLGNEKLFF
TRBD1	TRBJ2-1	-	TRBV4-2	TGTGCCAGCAGCCAAGATTCCGGGGACAGCCTTTACAATGAGCAGTTCTTC	CASSQDSGDSLYNEQFF
-	TRBJ1-1	-	TRBV19	TGTGCCAGTAGTATCCCCGGTGGACGGGGCACTGAAGCTTTCTTT	CASSIPGGRGTEAFF
-	TRBJ2-7	-	TRBV7-9	TGTGCCAGCAGCTTAGAGTCGACAGGATCCTACGAGCAGTACTTC	CASSLESTGSYEQYF
TRBD1	TRBJ2-7	-	TRBV27	TGTGCCAGCAGTTTAACAGGGGGGACCTACGAGCAGTACTTC	CASSLTGGTYEQYF